These 19 T cell receptor beta chains were all obtained from the same sample, sequenced in a study of blood T cell repertoires in COVID-19. Assay used: immunoSEQ multiplex PCR; TCRdb lists only in-frame clones, some missing. The table records hundreds of thousands of clones, around 89% of them present only once. Sequences were obtained from PBMCs or T cells enriched from blood (not recorded which). The receptors originated from a man aged 25 to 40 who had been exposed to COVID-19.

The V gene is TRBV4-3, the J gene TRBJ2-1, with unresolved D. The germline CDR1 and CDR2 sequences are LGHNA and YSLEER. V lost 5 bases, J lost 10 bases, and 9 bases lay in between. The CDR3 runs 11 residues. CDR3 protein: CASSGPYEQFF. The CDR3 nucleotides are TGCGCCAGCAGCGGGCCCTACGAGCAGTTCTTC.

V gene TRBV29-1 combines with J gene TRBJ1-1; D is uncertain. Trimming left V 4 bases short and J 0 bases short, with 6 bases between. The CDR3 runs to 12 residues. CDR1 is SQVTM, CDR2 ANQGSEA, per germline. In nucleotides, the CDR3 is TGCAGCGTTGGTCGGGTGAACACTGAAGCTTTCTTT. Translating it yields CSVGRVNTEAFF.

The chain employs TRBV5-1 and TRBJ1-3, with 7 bases identical to TRBD1. V dropped 0 bases and J dropped 6; count of bases not matched to a gene: 6. CDR1 SGHRS and CDR2 YFSETQ come from the germline V gene. The CDR3 consists of 15 residues. CDR3: CASSLDDREPNTIYF. The CDR3 DNA sequence: TGCGCCAGCAGCTTGGACGACAGGGAACCAAACACCATATATTTT.

The chain carries TRBV29-1 and TRBJ1-2; no clear D gene. In germline, CDR1 is SQVTM, CDR2 ANQGSEA. This CDR3 contains 15 residues. V was cut by 0 bases and J by 1 base, with 12 bases left in between. The CDR3 DNA sequence: TGCAGCGTTGAAGACGGGGAAGCAGTTAACTATGGCTACACCTTC. Encoded protein: CSVEDGEAVNYGYTF.

The chain couples TRBV6-5 to TRBJ1-2, with TRBD1 matching over 8 bases. Germline assignment: CDR1 MNHEY and CDR2 SVGAGI. The CDR3 totals 14 residues. V shed 6 bases, J shed 4 bases, and the junction held 7 bases outside the gene matches. The DNA for the CDR3 is TGTGCCAGCAGCAAGGACAGGGCTCCCTATGGCTACACCTTC. It codes for CASSKDRAPYGYTF.

The V call is TRBV12-5, the J call TRBJ2-5, with a tentative D call TRBD2 (5 bases). There are 14 residues in the CDR3. V lost 4 bases to trimming and J lost 5 bases, with 14 bases between them. Germline V lookup: CDR1 LGHNT, CDR2 FRNRAP. The CDR3 nucleotides read TGTGCTAGTGGTTCCGTCAACGCGGGTGAGACCCAGTACTTC. Translating it yields CASGSVNAGETQYF.

This CDR3 reads CASSYQGNEQFF. In DNA, the CDR3 is TGTGCCAGCAGTTATCAGGGGAATGAGCAGTTCTTC. V gene TRBV6-5 combines with J gene TRBJ2-1, with D possibly being TRBD1 (6 bases). The CDR3 is 12 residues long. Germline-derived CDR1 and CDR2 are MNHEY and SVGAGI. V was shortened by 3 bases and J by 7 bases, with 7 bases between the two germline ends.

V and J are TRBV5-8 and TRBJ1-2; D unclear. Per the germline V gene, CDR1 is SGHTS and CDR2 is YDEGEE. Trimming stripped 7 bases from V and 1 base from J, with 20 bases between. CDR3 length equals 16 residues. The CDR3 reads CASAVLVVGGNYGYTF. DNA for the CDR3: TGTGCCAGCGCCGTCCTCGTGGTAGGCGGTAACTATGGCTACACCTTC.

This clone was recorded at least ten times. The rearrangement joins TRBV19 to TRBJ1-1, with 7 positions matching TRBD1. The CDR3 sequence is 14 residues long. Per germline, CDR1 LNHDA and CDR2 SQIVND (reference sequence). V lost 8 bases to trimming and J lost 0 bases; unmatched junction nucleotides: 6. For the CDR3, the DNA is TGTGCCAGTTTCACAGGGGCATTGAACACTGAAGCTTTCTTT. Protein sequence: CASFTGALNTEAFF.

The rearrangement links TRBV7-6 to TRBJ2-7; D is perhaps TRBD1 (5 bases). V was shortened by 5 bases and J by 5 bases, with 19 bases between the two germline ends. The CDR3 is 15 amino acids. Germline V CDR1 and CDR2: SGHVS, FNYEAQ. CDR3 DNA: TGTGCCAGCAGCCCCCGGGCAGGGTTCTTCGACGAGCAGTACTTC. It specifies CASSPRAGFFDEQYF.

The chain links TRBV6-1 to TRBJ1-1; D call uncertain. The ends were cut back, 2 bases at V and 1 base at J, with 8 bases in the middle. Per germline, CDR1 MNHNS and CDR2 SASEGT. CDR3 size: 14 residues. The CDR3 nucleotides are TGTGCCAGCAGTGAAACAGCATGGAACACTGAAGCTTTCTTT. This sequence encodes CASSETAWNTEAFF.

V usage is TRBV5-1 and J usage is TRBJ2-3; D is possibly TRBD1 (6 bases). The V gene's germline CDR1 is SGHRS and CDR2 YFSETQ. The CDR3 runs 16 residues. V lost 0 bases and J lost 0, with 11 bases in between. The CDR3 loop is CASSLGGTTSTDTQYF. DNA of the CDR3: TGCGCCAGCAGCTTGGGTGGGACAACTAGCACAGATACGCAGTATTTT.

This chain joins TRBV6-5 and TRBJ1-3; D possibly corresponds to TRBD1 (5 bases). Trimming left V 8 bases short and J 4 bases short, with 12 bases between. The CDR3 extends over 13 amino acids. Germline CDR1 MNHEY, CDR2 SVGAGI. The CDR3 is CASGIKGGNTIYF. CDR3 bases: TGTGCCAGCGGAATCAAGGGGGGAAACACCATATATTTT.

CDR3 in DNA: TGCGCCAGCAGCTTGGTCCTCACGCGGGGGGCTATCTCATTAGAGACCCAGTACTTC. It is translated as CASSLVLTRGAISLETQYF. This chain links TRBV5-1 with TRBJ2-5, with 8 positions matching TRBD2. From germline, CDR1 is SGHRS and CDR2 YFSETQ. J was trimmed by 4 bases and V by 0 bases; bases with no gene match: 17. This CDR3 has 19 residues.

This sequence joins TRBV12-3 or TRBV12-4 and TRBJ2-5, with no clear D. CDR3 length equals 11 residues. Trimming pared 6 bases from V and 5 bases from J, leaving 7 bases between. The CDR3, as DNA: TGTGCCAGCAGCCGTTCGGAGACCCAGTACTTC. This translates into CASSRSETQYF.

This clone was recorded a few times. The chain joins TRBV9 to TRBJ1-5; 9 bases are a match to TRBD1. The CDR3 contains 16 residues. Germline CDR1 reads SGDLS; CDR2 reads YYNGEE. V was clipped by 0 bases and J by 5 bases; unmatched bases: 6. The CDR3, as DNA: TGTGCCAGCAGCGTAGCGGGGGACAGGGCATATCAGCCCCAGCATTTT. Amino acid sequence: CASSVAGDRAYQPQHF. The full variable domain, rest sourced from reference TRBV9 and TRBJ1-5, is DSGVTQTPKHLITATGQRVTLRCSPRSGDLSVYWYQQSLDQGLQFLIQYYNGEERAKGNILERFSAQQFPDLHSELNLSSLELGDSALYFCASSVAGDRAYQPQHFGDGTRLSIL.

Only a few counts were recorded for this clone. The V gene is TRBV5-1, the J gene TRBJ2-1; D perhaps matches TRBD2 (6 bases). CDR1 and CDR2 (germline): SGHRS, YFSETQ. Between the trimmed V and J ends, which lost 1 base and 2 bases, there was a span of 19 bases. The CDR3 runs to 18 residues. CDR3 DNA: TGCGCCAGCAGCTTGCTACCCTCGGGGGACGGCCCCTACAATGAGCAGTTCTTC. Amino acids: CASSLLPSGDGPYNEQFF.

This chain uses TRBV15 with TRBJ1-5; D not certain. Per the germline V gene, CDR1 is LNHNV and CDR2 is YYDKDF (reference sequence). The CDR3 loop spans 16 amino acids. The germline V and J ends were trimmed by 5 bases and 2 bases, with 16 bases remaining between them. The CDR3 DNA sequence: TGTGCCACCAGCCTCCTCGGTTTATCGGGCAATCAGCCCCAGCATTTT. Encoded protein: CATSLLGLSGNQPQHF.

V and J are TRBV16 and TRBJ2-6; D is perhaps TRBD1 (5 bases). V lost 2 bases and J 1 base, leaving 9 bases between the germline ends. Germline V CDR1 and CDR2: KGHSY, FQNENV. The CDR3 has 16 amino acids. The CDR3 DNA sequence: TGTGCCAGCAGCCAAAAGGGGCGTTCTGGGGCCAACGTCCTGACTTTC. Residues: CASSQKGRSGANVLTF.